The clone carrying this T cell receptor beta chain appeared a single time. One entry per CDR3 protein results from TCRdb running MiXCR on the RT-PCR reads. Counted here are around 320,000 distinct CDR3 sequences, about 20% occurring once; the ten biggest clones make up 10%. This sample was taken from a study of response to subunit inactivated influenza vaccine. The germline V and J ends were trimmed by 2 bases and 4 bases, with 20 bases remaining between them. Per the germline V gene, CDR1 is MNHEY and CDR2 is SVGEGT. The CDR3 length is 17 residues. The chain combines TRBV6-2 or TRBV6-3 with TRBJ2-5; TRBD1 is a possible D gene (6 bases). This receptor was taken from a man in his fifties or sixties who received an inactivated influenza vaccine. The specimen comprised PBMCs from blood, sampled around 22 months after vaccination. The CDR3 region is CASSYDTQGRSRETQYF. For the CDR3, the DNA is TGTGCCAGCAGTTACGATACCCAGGGGCGTAGTCGAGAGACCCAGTACTTC.